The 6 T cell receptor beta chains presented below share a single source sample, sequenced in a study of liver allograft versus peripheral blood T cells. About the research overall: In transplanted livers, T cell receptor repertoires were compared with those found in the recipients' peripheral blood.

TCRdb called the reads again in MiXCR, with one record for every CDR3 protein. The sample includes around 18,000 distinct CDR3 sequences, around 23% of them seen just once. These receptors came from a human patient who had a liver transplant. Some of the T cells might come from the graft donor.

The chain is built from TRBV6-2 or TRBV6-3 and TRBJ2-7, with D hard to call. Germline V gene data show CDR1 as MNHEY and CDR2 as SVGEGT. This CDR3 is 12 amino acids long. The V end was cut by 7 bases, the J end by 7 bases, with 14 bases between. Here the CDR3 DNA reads TGTGCCAGCACCCACGGTAATGGGGAGCAGTACTTC. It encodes CASTHGNGEQYF.

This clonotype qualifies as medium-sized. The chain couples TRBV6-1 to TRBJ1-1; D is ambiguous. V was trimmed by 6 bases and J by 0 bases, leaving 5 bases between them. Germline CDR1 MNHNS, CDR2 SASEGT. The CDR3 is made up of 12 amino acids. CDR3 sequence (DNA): TGTGCCAGCAGGGTGGTGAACACTGAAGCTTTCTTT. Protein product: CASRVVNTEAFF.

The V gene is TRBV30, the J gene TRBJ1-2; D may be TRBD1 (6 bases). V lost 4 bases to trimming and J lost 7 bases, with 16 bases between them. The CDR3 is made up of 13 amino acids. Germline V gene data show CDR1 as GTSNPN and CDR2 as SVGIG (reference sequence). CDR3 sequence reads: CAWTTGRVGGYTF. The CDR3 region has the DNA TGTGCCTGGACAACAGGGAGAGTAGGTGGCTACACCTTC.

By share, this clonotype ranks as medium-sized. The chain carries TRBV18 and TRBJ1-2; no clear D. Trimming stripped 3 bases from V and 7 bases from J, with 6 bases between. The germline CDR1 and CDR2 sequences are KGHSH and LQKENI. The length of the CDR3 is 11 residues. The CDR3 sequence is CASSPLSGYTF. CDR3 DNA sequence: TGTGCCAGCTCACCTTTAAGTGGCTACACCTTC.

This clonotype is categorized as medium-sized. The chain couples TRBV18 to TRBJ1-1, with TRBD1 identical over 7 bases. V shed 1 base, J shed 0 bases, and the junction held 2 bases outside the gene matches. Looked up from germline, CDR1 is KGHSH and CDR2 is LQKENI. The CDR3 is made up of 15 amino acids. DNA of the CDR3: TGTGCCAGCTCACCACAGGGGGCTCTGAACACTGAAGCTTTCTTT. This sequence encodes CASSPQGALNTEAFF.

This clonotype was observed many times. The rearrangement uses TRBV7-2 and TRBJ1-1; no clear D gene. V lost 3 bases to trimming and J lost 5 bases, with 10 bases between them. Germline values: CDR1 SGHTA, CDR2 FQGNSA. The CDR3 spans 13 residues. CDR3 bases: TGTGCCAGCAGCTTTGCGCGGGGAACTGAAGCTTTCTTT. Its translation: CASSFARGTEAFF. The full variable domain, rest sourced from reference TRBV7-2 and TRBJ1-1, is GAGVSQSPSNKVTEKGKDVELRCDPISGHTALYWYRQSLGQGLEFLIYFQGNSAPDKSGLPSDRFSAERTGGSVSTLTIQRTQQEDSAVYLCASSFARGTEAFFGQGTRLTVV.